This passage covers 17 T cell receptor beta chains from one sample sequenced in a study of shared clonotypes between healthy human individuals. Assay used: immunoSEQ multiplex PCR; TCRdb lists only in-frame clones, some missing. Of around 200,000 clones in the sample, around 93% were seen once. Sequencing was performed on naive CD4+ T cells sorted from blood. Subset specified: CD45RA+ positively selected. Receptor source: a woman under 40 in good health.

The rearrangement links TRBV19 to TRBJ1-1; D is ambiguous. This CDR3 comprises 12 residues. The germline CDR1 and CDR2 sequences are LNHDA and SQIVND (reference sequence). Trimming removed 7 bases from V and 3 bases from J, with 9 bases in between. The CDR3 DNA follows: TGTGCCAGTATCAACCCGTACACTGAAGCTTTCTTT. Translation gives CASINPYTEAFF.

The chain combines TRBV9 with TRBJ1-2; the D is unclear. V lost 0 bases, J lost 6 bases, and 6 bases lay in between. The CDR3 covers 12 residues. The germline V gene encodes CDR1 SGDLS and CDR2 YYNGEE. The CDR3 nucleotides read TGTGCCAGCAGCGTAGGTGAGGATGGCTACACCTTC. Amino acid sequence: CASSVGEDGYTF.

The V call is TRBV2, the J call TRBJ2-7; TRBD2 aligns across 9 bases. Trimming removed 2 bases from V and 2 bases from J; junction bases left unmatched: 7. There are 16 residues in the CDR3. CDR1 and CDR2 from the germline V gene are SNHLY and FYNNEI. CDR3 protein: CASSEHGSGRAYEQYF. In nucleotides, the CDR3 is TGTGCCAGCAGTGAACACGGTAGCGGGAGAGCCTACGAGCAGTACTTC.

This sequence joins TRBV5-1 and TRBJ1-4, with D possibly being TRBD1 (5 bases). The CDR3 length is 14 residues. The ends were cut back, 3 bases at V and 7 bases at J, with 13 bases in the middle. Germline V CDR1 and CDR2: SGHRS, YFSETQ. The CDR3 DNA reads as TGCGCCAGCAGCTCACAGGTTTACACTGAAAAACTGTTTTTT. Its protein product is CASSSQVYTEKLFF.

The CDR3 bases are TGTGCCAGCAGCGCGACCGGGACAGCCTCCTACGAGCAGTACTTC. It encodes CASSATGTASYEQYF. This chain joins TRBV7-9 and TRBJ2-5, with 7 nucleotides matching TRBD1. The closer fit of TRBJ2-7 to the DNA end suggests the J call may be wrong. Germline V gives CDR1 SEHNR, CDR2 FQNEAQ (reference sequence). This CDR3 spans 15 amino acids.

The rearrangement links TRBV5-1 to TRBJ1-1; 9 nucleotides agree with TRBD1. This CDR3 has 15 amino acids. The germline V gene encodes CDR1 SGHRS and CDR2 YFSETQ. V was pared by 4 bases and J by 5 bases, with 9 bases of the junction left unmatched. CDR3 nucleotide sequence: TGCGCCAGCAGCCTTTCGACAGGGGGGTCGACTGAAGCTTTCTTT. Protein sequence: CASSLSTGGSTEAFF.

In nucleotides, the CDR3 is TGTGCCAGCACCCGACGGGAGGCGGATGGCTACACCTTC. Its protein product is CASTRREADGYTF. This sequence joins TRBV5-4 and TRBJ1-2, with D hard to call. The CDR3 sequence is 13 residues long. Germline values: CDR1 SGHNT, CDR2 YYREEE (reference sequence). Trimming pared 6 bases from V and 6 bases from J, leaving 15 bases between.

CDR3 in amino acids: CASSPRGGQTLLTGELFF. In DNA form, the CDR3 reads TGCGCCAGCAGCCCGAGAGGGGGCCAAACACTCCTAACCGGGGAGCTGTTTTTT. The chain carries TRBV5-1 and TRBJ2-2, with TRBD1 matching over 7 bases. Per the germline V gene, CDR1 is SGHRS and CDR2 is YFSETQ. The CDR3 totals 18 residues. Trimming cost V 4 bases and J 5 bases; bases outside gene matches: 17.

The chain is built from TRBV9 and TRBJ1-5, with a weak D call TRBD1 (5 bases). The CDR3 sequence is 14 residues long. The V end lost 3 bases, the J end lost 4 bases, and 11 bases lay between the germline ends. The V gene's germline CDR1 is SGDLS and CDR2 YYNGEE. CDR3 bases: TGTGCCAGCAGCGGGCCGGGGGAAAATCAGCCCCAGCATTTT. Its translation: CASSGPGENQPQHF.

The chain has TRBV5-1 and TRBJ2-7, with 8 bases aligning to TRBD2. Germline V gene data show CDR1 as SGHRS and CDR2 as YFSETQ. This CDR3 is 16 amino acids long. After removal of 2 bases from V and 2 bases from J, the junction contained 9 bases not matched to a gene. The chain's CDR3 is CASSFGAGGHTYEQYF. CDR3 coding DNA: TGCGCCAGCAGCTTCGGTGCGGGAGGACATACCTACGAGCAGTACTTC. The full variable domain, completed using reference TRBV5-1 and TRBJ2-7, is KAGVTQTPRYLIKTRGQQVTLSCSPISGHRSVSWYQQTPGQGLQFLFEYFSETQRNKGNFPGRFSGRQFSNSRSEMNVSTLELGDSALYLCASSFGAGGHTYEQYFGPGTRLTVT.

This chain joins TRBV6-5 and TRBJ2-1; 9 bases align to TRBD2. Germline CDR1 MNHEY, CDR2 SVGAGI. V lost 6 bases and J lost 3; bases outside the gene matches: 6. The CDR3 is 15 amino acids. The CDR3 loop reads CASSSSGTNYNEQFF. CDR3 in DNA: TGTGCCAGCAGCTCTAGCGGGACCAACTACAATGAGCAGTTCTTC.

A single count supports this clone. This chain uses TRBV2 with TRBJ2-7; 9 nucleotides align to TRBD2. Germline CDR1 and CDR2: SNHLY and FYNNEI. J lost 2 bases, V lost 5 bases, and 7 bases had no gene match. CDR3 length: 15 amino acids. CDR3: CASSQGLALTYEQYF. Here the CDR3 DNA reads TGTGCCAGCAGTCAAGGACTAGCGCTTACCTACGAGCAGTACTTC.

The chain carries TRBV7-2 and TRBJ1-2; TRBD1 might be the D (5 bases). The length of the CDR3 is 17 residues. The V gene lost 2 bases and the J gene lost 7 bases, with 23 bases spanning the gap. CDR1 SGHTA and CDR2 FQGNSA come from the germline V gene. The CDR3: CASSLPDGAPLSLGYTF. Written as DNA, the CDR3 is TGTGCCAGCAGCTTACCTGACGGGGCGCCTCTATCTCTTGGCTACACCTTC.

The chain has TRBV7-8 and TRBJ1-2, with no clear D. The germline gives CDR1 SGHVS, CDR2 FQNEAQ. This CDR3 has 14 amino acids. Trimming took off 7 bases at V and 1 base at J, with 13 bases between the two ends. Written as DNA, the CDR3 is TGTGCCAGCACCCCTAACAATCTTAACTATGGCTACACCTTC. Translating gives CASTPNNLNYGYTF.

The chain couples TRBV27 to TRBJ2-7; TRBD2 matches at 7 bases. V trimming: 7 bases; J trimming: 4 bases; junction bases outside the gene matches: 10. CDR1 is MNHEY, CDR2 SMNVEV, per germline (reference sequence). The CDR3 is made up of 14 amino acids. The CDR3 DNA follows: TGTGCCAGCACCCCGCGGGGGAGGTTGTACGAGCAGTACTTC. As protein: CASTPRGRLYEQYF.

The CDR3 coding sequence is TGTGCCAGCAGTGCCACCTTAGACAGGGGTGAAGCTTTCTTT. It encodes CASSATLDRGEAFF. J is TRBJ1-1 and V is TRBV6-1, with 8 bases fitting TRBD1. The length of the CDR3 is 14 residues. Germline V gene data show CDR1 as MNHNS and CDR2 as SASEGT. Trimming cost V 4 bases and J 7 bases; bases outside gene matches: 8.

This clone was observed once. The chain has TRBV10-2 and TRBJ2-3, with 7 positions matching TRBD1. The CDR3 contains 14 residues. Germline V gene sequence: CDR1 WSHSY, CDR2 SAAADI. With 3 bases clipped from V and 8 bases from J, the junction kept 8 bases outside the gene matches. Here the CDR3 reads CASSEDRVGGTQYF. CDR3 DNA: TGCGCCAGCAGTGAAGACAGGGTAGGTGGTACGCAGTATTTT.